This is a list of T cell receptor beta chains from one sample in a study of cytomegalovirus exposure and HLA in healthy donors. Some clones are missing from TCRdb's copy, which holds only in-frame ones; the method was immunoSEQ multiplex PCR. The data hold about 110,000 clones, with around 85% observed a single time. Input material: PBMCs. The receptors shown here come from a man aged 25 to 40 in good health and CMV-seropositive. Both conserved end residues are part of each CDR3. The order of the fields is clone size, V gene, D gene, J gene, CDR3 protein, CDR3 DNA. A D gene is named only where the DNA matches it firmly. Expanded clones are given a class, and other clones once, few, many or no size at all.

>.|TRBV28|TRBD1|TRBJ2-7
CASWTGGLYEQYF
TGTGCCAGCTGGACAGGGGGCCTCTACGAGCAGTACTTC
>.|TRBV5-1|TRBD1|TRBJ2-3
CASSRQGKGTDTQYF
TGCGCCAGCAGCAGACAGGGGAAGGGCACAGATACGCAGTATTTT
>once|TRBV10-3|.|TRBJ2-3
CAAESRSLGDTQYF
TGTGCCGCTGAGTCTAGGTCTTTGGGAGATACGCAGTATTTT
>.|TRBV5-1|TRBD1|TRBJ1-3
CASSKLGGVGGNTIYF
TGCGCCAGCAGCAAGTTAGGGGGCGTAGGTGGAAACACCATATATTTT
>.|TRBV5-4|TRBD2|TRBJ2-7
CASSQAVGGGVYEQYF
TGTGCCAGCAGCCAAGCGGTCGGGGGAGGGGTTTACGAGCAGTACTTC
>.|TRBV5-1|.|TRBJ2-7
CASTPETATYEQYF
TGCGCCAGCACCCCTGAGACAGCAACCTACGAGCAGTACTTC
>.|TRBV7-8|TRBD2|TRBJ2-3
CASTQDPTSGGSTDTQYF
TGTGCCAGTACCCAGGACCCAACTAGCGGGGGTAGCACAGATACGCAGTATTTT
>.|TRBV7-6|.|TRBJ2-7
CASSLYSDSSYEQYF
TGTGCCAGCAGCTTATACAGTGATAGCTCCTACGAGCAGTACTTC
>.|TRBV6-1|TRBD2|TRBJ2-2
CASKRENTGELFF
TGTGCCAGCAAGCGGGAGAACACCGGGGAGCTGTTTTTT
>few|TRBV2|TRBD1|TRBJ1-2
CASSGTGNYGYTF
TGTGCCAGCAGCGGGACAGGGAACTATGGCTACACCTTC
>.|TRBV13|TRBD2|TRBJ2-7
CASSSFSLSGGHTYEQYF
TGTGCCAGCAGCTCCTTTTCCCTTAGCGGGGGTCACACCTACGAGCAGTACTTC
>.|TRBV5-1|TRBD1|TRBJ1-4
CASSTDRGRIGEKLFF
TGCGCCAGCAGCACCGACAGGGGGCGCATAGGTGAAAAACTGTTTTTT
>.|TRBV2|TRBD1|TRBJ1-5
CASSTQGSNQPQHF
TGTGCCAGCAGTACACAGGGGAGCAATCAGCCCCAGCATTTT
>once|TRBV9|TRBD2|TRBJ2-1
CASSARLAGGFNEQFF
TGTGCCAGCAGCGCCCGACTAGCGGGGGGGTTCAATGAGCAGTTCTTC
>.|TRBV5-1|TRBD2|TRBJ2-3
CASSGGPSGGPPYTDTQYF
TGCGCCAGCAGCGGAGGTCCTAGCGGGGGGCCCCCCTACACAGATACGCAGTATTTT
>.|TRBV6-1|.|TRBJ1-2
CASSEIGGHYGYTF
TGTGCCAGCAGTGAAATCGGAGGGCACTATGGCTACACCTTC
>.|TRBV15|TRBD2|TRBJ2-7
CATSRNPPGLAGGYSEEQYF
TGTGCCACCAGCAGAAACCCACCGGGACTAGCGGGGGGGTACTCTGAAGAGCAGTACTTC
>.|TRBV6-1|.|TRBJ1-5
CASSGAPRRGSNQPQHF
TGTGCCAGCAGTGGGGCGCCGAGAAGGGGAAGCAATCAGCCCCAGCATTTT
>.|TRBV6-1|.|TRBJ1-2
CASSQIKGYGYTF
TGTGCCAGCAGTCAGATCAAGGGGTATGGCTACACCTTC
>once|TRBV7-6|TRBD1|TRBJ2-5
CASSLVPDRGSETQYF
TGTGCCAGCAGCTTGGTCCCAGACAGGGGGAGTGAGACCCAGTACTTC
>once|TRBV27|.|TRBJ2-7
CASSFRVQGPSYEQYF
TGTGCCAGCAGTTTCCGAGTACAGGGCCCTTCCTACGAGCAGTACTTC
>.|TRBV5-4|.|TRBJ2-2
CASSFDRGSGELFF
TGTGCCAGCAGCTTCGATCGCGGCTCCGGGGAGCTGTTTTTT
>.|TRBV28|TRBD1|TRBJ2-1
CASSSDRGRNNEQFF
TGTGCCAGCAGCTCAGACAGGGGAAGGAACAATGAGCAGTTCTTC
>.|TRBV27|.|TRBJ2-5
CASGRAAHGETQYF
TGTGCCAGCGGCAGGGCAGCCCATGGGGAGACCCAGTACTTC
>.|TRBV4-1|TRBD2|TRBJ2-7
CASSQEAGEPYEQYF
TGCGCCAGCAGCCAAGAAGCGGGGGAGCCCTACGAGCAGTACTTC
>once|TRBV5-4|.|TRBJ1-2
CASSLIPGGYTF
TGTGCCAGCAGCTTGATTCCGGGAGGCTACACCTTC
>.|TRBV25-1|.|TRBJ1-2
CASSVGQSLYGYTF
TGTGCCAGCAGTGTTGGACAGTCCCTCTATGGCTACACCTTC
>few|TRBV27|TRBD1|TRBJ1-6
CASSSGTGVSPLHF
TGTGCCAGCAGCTCAGGGACAGGGGTGTCACCCCTCCACTTT
>.|TRBV6-5|.|TRBJ2-7
CASSYGADYEQYF
TGTGCCAGCAGTTACGGGGCGGACTACGAGCAGTACTTC
>.|TRBV7-6|TRBD2|TRBJ2-7
CASSLVGTSGGTYEQYF
TGTGCCAGCAGCTTAGTCGGTACTAGCGGGGGAACCTACGAGCAGTACTTC
>.|TRBV7-8|.|TRBJ1-5
CASSPGSSRNQPQHF
TGTGCCAGCAGCCCCGGTAGCTCTAGGAATCAGCCCCAGCATTTT
>.|TRBV4-3|.|TRBJ2-2
CASSQLGTPNTGELFF
TGCGCCAGCAGCCAACTTGGGACACCAAACACCGGGGAGCTGTTTTTT
>.|TRBV19|.|TRBJ2-7
CASSISGSSIEQYF
TGTGCCAGTAGTATCTCAGGGTCCTCCATCGAGCAGTACTTC
>.|TRBV7-8|TRBD1|TRBJ1-1
CASSLAQGVNTEAFF
TGTGCCAGCAGCTTAGCGCAGGGGGTGAACACTGAAGCTTTCTTT
>.|TRBV4-2|TRBD1|TRBJ2-1
CASSYGQGSNEQFF
TGTGCCAGCAGCTATGGACAGGGCTCCAATGAGCAGTTCTTC
>.|TRBV6-5|.|TRBJ1-5
CASRHGGAGAQPQHF
TGTGCCAGCAGACACGGGGGGGCCGGTGCTCAGCCCCAGCATTTT
>.|TRBV18|.|TRBJ2-5
CASSPAGDETQYF
TGTGCCAGCTCACCCGCAGGGGATGAGACCCAGTACTTC
>.|TRBV7-9|TRBD2|TRBJ2-7
CASGGGGPVDEQYF
TGTGCCAGCGGGGGCGGGGGGCCCGTCGACGAGCAGTACTTC
>few|TRBV7-9|TRBD1|TRBJ1-4
CASSIPYRGLSEKLFF
TGTGCCAGCAGCATTCCTTACAGGGGATTGAGTGAAAAACTGTTTTTT
>.|TRBV29-1|.|TRBJ2-1
CSVERSDYNTYNEQFF
TGCAGCGTTGAAAGATCTGACTATAACACCTACAATGAGCAGTTCTTC
>.|TRBV18|TRBD1|TRBJ1-1
CASSQGASTEAFF
TGTGCCAGCTCACAGGGGGCGAGCACTGAAGCTTTCTTT
>few|TRBV5-1|TRBD2|TRBJ2-5
CASSARLAGGWETQYF
TGCGCCAGCAGCGCCCGACTAGCGGGGGGTTGGGAGACCCAGTACTTC
>.|TRBV7-9|.|TRBJ1-1
CASSLERGSEAFF
TGTGCCAGCAGCTTAGAACGGGGGAGTGAAGCTTTCTTT
>.|TRBV19|.|TRBJ1-2
CASSAQVASYGYTF
TGTGCCAGTAGTGCACAGGTGGCTTCTTATGGCTACACCTTC
>once|TRBV4-1|.|TRBJ2-5
CASSLVGGRQETQYF
TGCGCCAGCAGCCTCGTCGGCGGAAGACAAGAGACCCAGTACTTC